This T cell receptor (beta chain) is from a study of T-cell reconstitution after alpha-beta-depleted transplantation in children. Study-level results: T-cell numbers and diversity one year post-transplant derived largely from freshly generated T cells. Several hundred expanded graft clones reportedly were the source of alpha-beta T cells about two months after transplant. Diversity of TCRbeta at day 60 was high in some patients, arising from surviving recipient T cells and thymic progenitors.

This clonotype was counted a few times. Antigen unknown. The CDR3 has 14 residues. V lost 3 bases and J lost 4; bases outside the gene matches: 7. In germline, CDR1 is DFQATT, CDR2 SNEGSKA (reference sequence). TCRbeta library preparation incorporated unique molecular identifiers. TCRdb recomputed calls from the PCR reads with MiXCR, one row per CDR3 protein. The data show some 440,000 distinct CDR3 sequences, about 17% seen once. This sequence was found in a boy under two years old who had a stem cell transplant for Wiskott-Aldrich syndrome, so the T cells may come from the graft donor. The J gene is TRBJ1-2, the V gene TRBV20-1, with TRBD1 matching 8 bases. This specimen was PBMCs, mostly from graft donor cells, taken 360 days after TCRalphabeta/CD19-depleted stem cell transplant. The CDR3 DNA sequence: TGCAGTGCTAGTTCCGCAGGGGGCTCCTATGGCTACACCTTC. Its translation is CSASSAGGSYGYTF.